This TCR beta chain was sequenced in a study of low-dose radiotherapy and immunotherapy resistance in tumors. Study details: 1 Gy per fraction was delivered to Cohort 2 every two weeks, for 13 Gy total over 26 weeks. While receiving nivolumab 240 mg every two weeks, patients also received ipilimumab 1 mg/kg every six weeks, both intravenously.

Time point reported: after trial treatment. As to treatment: LDRT plus nivolumab, ipilimumab, low-dose cyclophosphamide and aspirin (RACIN trial). The treatment that donors received included nivolumab, ipilimumab, aspirin, low-dose cyclophosphamide and low-dose radiotherapy. In this sample, this clonotype turned up many times. TRAV and TRBV primers primed cDNA for both TCRalpha and TCRbeta. TCR amplification ran 20 PCR cycles using constant-region and V-primer adapter primers. TCRdb passed the reads through MiXCR, listing each CDR3 protein once. This sample has about 97,000 distinct CDR3 sequences, with less than 25% found just once. This TCR was sampled from a male donor with prostate cancer. The specimen was PBMCs, collected after low-dose radiotherapy plus immunotherapy.

CDR3: CSAGLGGSYEQYF. For the CDR3, the DNA is TGCAGTGCCGGGCTGGGGGGCTCCTACGAGCAGTACTTC. The chain links TRBV20-1 to TRBJ2-7, with D possibly TRBD2 on 6 matching bases. Germline loops: CDR1 DFQATT, CDR2 SNEGSKA (reference sequence). V lost 6 bases to trimming and J lost 0 bases, with 12 bases between them. The length of the CDR3 is 13 residues.